This T cell receptor (beta chain) was captured by sequencing in a study of T cells in Graves' hyperthyroidism and ophthalmopathy. General study points: Most expanded thyroid clonotypes above 0.001 also appeared in blood.

As regards this clonotype: What it recognizes is unknown.

V dropped 5 bases and J dropped 0 bases, with 11 bases sitting between them. Germline-derived CDR1 and CDR2 are GTSNPN and SVGIG (reference sequence). This CDR3 has 14 residues. The TCR beta CDR3 regions underwent amplification using RNA transcripts as the source. A first-round RT-PCR of the TCR CDR3 used the HTBI primer set. TCRdb processed the multiplex PCR reads anew with MiXCR; each CDR3 protein has one entry. The sample has around 300,000 distinct CDR3 sequences, 20% to 25% seen once. This sequence originates from a man aged 30 to 45 with Graves' ophthalmopathy. Sequences were obtained from blood. The rearrangement links TRBV30 to TRBJ1-3, with D maybe TRBD1 (5 bases). CDR3 coding DNA: TGTGCCTGGCGGGACCTAAACTCTGGAAACACCATATATTTT. The encoded protein is CAWRDLNSGNTIYF. Supplemented by reference TRBV30 and TRBJ1-3, the full variable domain reads SQTIHQWPATLVQPVGSPLSLECTVEGTSNPNLYWYRQAAGRGLQLLFYSVGIGQISSEVPQNLSASRPQDRQFILSSKKLLLSDSGFYLCAWRDLNSGNTIYFGEGSWLTVV.